This TCR beta chain appears in the sequencing data of a study of CD8 T cells in ankylosing spondylitis (dated by TCRdb to about 2017). As for the study more broadly: T cell receptor beta repertoires were profiled in healthy donors and ankylosing spondylitis patients so that disease-linked TCR variants could be found. The full study cohort was made up of about 24 ankylosing spondylitis patients and about a hundred healthy donors. Peripheral blood samples were taken, and synovial fluid was additionally collected from ankylosing spondylitis patients. The paper as a whole reports these results and caveats: The disease-linked clones showed a CD8+ phenotype and occurred at relatively low frequencies in peripheral blood. Some motif variants had previously been reported in the synovial fluid and blood of reactive arthritis patients, which suggests shared mechanisms of disease initiation. A TCR beta motif of several highly homologous amino acid variants appeared characteristic of blood from ankylosing spondylitis patients. The disease-linked clones were reported to be significantly enriched in matched synovial fluid samples from ankylosing spondylitis patients.

Trimming at the junction amounts to 7 bases on V and 3 bases on J, and the germline ends lie 18 bases apart. The CDR3, from cysteine to phenylalanine, totals 15 residues. Of the read, only the CDR3 DNA is kept; its 45 bases are in frame from base 1. CDR1 and CDR2, per the germline V gene (reference sequence), are LGHDT and YNNKEL. This clonotype showed up just a few times. There is no known antigen for this receptor. There are no base qualities to consult, and no much larger clone falls within one base. This sample was sequenced with an Illumina HiSeq 2500. Quantitative 5'-RACE with molecular barcodes was the method used to prepare the TCR beta libraries. The study's own analysis went as follows. Disease-linked TCR variants were identified with a new computational method built on a probabilistic model of VDJ rearrangement. TCRdb redid the processing of the public reads, applying fastp at Q25 and MiXCR, and retained in-frame beta chains. Rows with a matching CDR3 protein are joined into one entry that keeps the most common DNA and genes. It is TCRdb's table, rather than the study itself, that gives the V and J calls and clone size. Counted in this sample were under 550,000 distinct CDR3 sequences; roughly 25% of them appeared once. Roughly 1% of the sample rests with the top ten.

The sequence joins TRBV3-1 to TRBJ1-1; the D gene is perhaps TRBD1, from 5 matching bases. This clonotype was sampled from a male donor with ankylosing spondylitis. Sequencing input: blood, either unsorted or a sorted T cell fraction (not recorded which). The CDR3 reads as follows: CASTRGGERDTEAFF. The nucleotide sequence is given as TGTGCCAGCACGCGCGGGGGGGAGAGGGACACTGAAGCTTTCTTT.